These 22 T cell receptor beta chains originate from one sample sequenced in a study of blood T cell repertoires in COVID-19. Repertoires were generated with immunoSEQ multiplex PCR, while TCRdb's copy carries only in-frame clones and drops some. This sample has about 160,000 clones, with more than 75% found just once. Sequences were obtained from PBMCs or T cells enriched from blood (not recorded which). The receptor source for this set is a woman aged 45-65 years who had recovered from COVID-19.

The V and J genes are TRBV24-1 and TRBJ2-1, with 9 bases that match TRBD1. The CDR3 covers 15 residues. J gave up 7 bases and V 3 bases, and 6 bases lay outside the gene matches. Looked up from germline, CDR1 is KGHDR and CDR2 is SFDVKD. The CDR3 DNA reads TGTGCCACCAGTGATCCGGGACAGGGATCGAATGAGCAGTTCTTC. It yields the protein CATSDPGQGSNEQFF.

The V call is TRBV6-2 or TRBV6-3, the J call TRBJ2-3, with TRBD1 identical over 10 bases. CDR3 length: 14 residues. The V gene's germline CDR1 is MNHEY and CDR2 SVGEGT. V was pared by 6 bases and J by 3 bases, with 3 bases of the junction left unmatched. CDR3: CASSRQGATDTQYF. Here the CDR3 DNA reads TGTGCCAGCAGCAGACAGGGGGCTACAGATACGCAGTATTTT.

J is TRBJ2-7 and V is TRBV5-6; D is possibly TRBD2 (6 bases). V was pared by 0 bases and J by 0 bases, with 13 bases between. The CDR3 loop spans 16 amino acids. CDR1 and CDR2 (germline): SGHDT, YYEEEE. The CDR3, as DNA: TGTGCCAGCAGCTTGGCTCCTACCGGGAGCTCCTACGAGCAGTACTTC. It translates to CASSLAPTGSSYEQYF.

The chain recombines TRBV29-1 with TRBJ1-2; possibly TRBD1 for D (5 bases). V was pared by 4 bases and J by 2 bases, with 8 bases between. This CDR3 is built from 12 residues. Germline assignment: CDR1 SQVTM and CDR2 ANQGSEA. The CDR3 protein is CSVVGGNYGYTF. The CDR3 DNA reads TGCAGCGTTGTCGGGGGGAACTATGGCTACACCTTC.

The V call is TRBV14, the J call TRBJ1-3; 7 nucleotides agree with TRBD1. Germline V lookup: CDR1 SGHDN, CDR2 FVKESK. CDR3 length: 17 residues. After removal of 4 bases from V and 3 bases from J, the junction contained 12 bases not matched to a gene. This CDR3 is CASSPGTVRVFGNTIYF. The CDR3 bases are TGTGCCAGCAGCCCAGGGACAGTAAGGGTTTTTGGAAACACCATATATTTT.

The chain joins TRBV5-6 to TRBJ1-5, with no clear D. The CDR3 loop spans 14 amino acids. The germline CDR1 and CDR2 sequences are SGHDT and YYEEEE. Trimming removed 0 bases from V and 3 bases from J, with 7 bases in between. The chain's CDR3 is CASSLGQNNQPQHF. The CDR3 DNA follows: TGTGCCAGCAGCTTGGGGCAGAACAATCAGCCCCAGCATTTT.

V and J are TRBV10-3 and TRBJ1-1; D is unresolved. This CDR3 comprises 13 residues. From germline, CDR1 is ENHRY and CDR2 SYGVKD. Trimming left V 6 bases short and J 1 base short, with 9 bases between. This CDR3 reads CAIRRVSNTEAFF. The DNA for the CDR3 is TGTGCCATCAGGAGGGTTTCGAACACTGAAGCTTTCTTT.

The CDR3 sequence is CASSLERERNTEAFF. The CDR3 DNA reads TGTGCCAGCAGCTTAGAGCGGGAGAGGAACACTGAAGCTTTCTTT. V and J are TRBV7-2 and TRBJ1-1; unclear D gene. The CDR3 covers 15 residues. Germline loops: CDR1 SGHTA, CDR2 FQGNSA. With 1 base removed from V and 1 base from J, the gap between germline ends came to 10 bases.

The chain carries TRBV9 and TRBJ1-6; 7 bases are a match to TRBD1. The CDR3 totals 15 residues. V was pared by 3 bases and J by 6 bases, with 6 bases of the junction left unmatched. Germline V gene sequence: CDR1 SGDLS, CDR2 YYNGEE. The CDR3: CASSASPGGNSPLHF. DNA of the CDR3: TGTGCCAGCAGCGCCTCCCCAGGGGGTAATTCACCCCTCCACTTT.

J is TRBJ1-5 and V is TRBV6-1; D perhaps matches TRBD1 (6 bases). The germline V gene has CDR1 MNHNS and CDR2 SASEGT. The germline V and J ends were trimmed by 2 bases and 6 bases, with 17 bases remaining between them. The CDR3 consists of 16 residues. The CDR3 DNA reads TGTGCCAGCAGTGAATGGGGTTCAGGGGCCGGTCAGCCCCAGCATTTT. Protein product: CASSEWGSGAGQPQHF.

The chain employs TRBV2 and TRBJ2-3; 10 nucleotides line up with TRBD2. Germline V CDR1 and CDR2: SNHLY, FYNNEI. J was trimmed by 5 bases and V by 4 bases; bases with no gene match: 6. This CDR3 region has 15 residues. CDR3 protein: CASSATSGSGDTQYF. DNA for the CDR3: TGTGCCAGCAGTGCGACTAGCGGGTCGGGAGATACGCAGTATTTT.

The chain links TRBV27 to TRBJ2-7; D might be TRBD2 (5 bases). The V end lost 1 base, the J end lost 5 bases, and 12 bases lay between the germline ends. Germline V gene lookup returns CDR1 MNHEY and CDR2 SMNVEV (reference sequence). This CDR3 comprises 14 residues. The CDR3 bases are TGTGCCAGCAGTTTATTCGGGGTTACCCACGAGCAGTACTTC. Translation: CASSLFGVTHEQYF.

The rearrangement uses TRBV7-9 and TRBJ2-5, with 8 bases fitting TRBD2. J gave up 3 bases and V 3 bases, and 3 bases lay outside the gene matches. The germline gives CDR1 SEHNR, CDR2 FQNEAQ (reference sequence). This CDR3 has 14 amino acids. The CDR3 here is CASSFGGGKETQYF. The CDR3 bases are TGTGCCAGCAGCTTCGGCGGGGGGAAAGAGACCCAGTACTTC.

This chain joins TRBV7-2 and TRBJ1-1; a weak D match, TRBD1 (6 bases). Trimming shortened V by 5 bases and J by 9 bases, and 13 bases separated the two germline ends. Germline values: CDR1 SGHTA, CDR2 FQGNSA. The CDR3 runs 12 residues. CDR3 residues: CASSALDRKAFF. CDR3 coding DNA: TGTGCCAGCAGCGCTTTGGACAGAAAAGCTTTCTTT.

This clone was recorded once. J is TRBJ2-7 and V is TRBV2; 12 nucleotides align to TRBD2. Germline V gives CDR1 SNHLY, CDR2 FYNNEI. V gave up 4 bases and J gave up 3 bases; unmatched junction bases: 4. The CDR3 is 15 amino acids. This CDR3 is CASSVQGLAGYEQYF. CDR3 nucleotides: TGTGCCAGCAGTGTTCAGGGACTAGCGGGCTACGAGCAGTACTTC. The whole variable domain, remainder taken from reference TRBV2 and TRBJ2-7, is EPEVTQTPSHQVTQMGQEVILRCVPISNHLYFYWYRQILGQKVEFLVSFYNNEISEKSEIFDDQFSVERPDGSNFTLKIRSTKLEDSAMYFCASSVQGLAGYEQYFGPGTRLTVT.

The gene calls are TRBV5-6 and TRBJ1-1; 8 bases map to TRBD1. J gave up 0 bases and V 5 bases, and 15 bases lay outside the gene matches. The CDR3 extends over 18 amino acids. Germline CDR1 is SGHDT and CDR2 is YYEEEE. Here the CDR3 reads CASSLMTGARPMNTEAFF. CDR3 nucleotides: TGTGCCAGCAGTCTTATGACAGGGGCAAGACCCATGAACACTGAAGCTTTCTTT.

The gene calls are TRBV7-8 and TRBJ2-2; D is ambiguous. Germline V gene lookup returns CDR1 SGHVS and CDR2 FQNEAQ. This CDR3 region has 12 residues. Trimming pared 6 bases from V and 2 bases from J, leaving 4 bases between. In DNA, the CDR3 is TGTGCCAGCAGGGGCAACACCGGGGAGCTGTTTTTT. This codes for CASRGNTGELFF.

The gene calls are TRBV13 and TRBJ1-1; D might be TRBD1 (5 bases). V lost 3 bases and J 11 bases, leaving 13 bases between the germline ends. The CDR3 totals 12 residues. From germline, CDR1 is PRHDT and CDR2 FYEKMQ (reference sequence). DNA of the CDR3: TGTGCCAGCAGCTTTCCAGGGTTGAGGGCTTTCTTT. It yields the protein CASSFPGLRAFF.

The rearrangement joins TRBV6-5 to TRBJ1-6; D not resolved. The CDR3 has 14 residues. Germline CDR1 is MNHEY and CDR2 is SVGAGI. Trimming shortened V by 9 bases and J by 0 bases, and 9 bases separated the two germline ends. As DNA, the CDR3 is TGTGCCAGTGTTCCGAGCTCCTATAATTCACCCCTCCACTTT. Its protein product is CASVPSSYNSPLHF.

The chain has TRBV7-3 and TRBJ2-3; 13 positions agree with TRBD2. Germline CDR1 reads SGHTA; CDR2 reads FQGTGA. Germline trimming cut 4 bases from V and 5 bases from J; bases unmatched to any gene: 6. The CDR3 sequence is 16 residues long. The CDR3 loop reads CASSSPGLAGKDTQYF. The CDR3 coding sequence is TGTGCCAGCAGCTCACCGGGACTAGCGGGGAAAGATACGCAGTATTTT.

The CDR3 coding sequence is TGTGCCAGCAGTGTGATTGACACCCTGCACGGGGAGCTGTTTTTT. This encodes CASSVIDTLHGELFF. V is TRBV2 and J is TRBJ2-2; D is uncertain. The CDR3 runs 15 residues. Deletions cut 4 bases from V and 7 bases from J, with 16 bases between. Germline-derived CDR1 and CDR2 are SNHLY and FYNNEI.

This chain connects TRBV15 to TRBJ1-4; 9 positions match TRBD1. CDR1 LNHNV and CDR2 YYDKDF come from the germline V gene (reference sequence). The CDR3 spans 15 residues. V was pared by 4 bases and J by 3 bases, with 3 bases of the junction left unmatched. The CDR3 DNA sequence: TGTGCCACCAGCACCCGGACAGGGGCTAATGAAAAACTGTTTTTT. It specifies CATSTRTGANEKLFF.